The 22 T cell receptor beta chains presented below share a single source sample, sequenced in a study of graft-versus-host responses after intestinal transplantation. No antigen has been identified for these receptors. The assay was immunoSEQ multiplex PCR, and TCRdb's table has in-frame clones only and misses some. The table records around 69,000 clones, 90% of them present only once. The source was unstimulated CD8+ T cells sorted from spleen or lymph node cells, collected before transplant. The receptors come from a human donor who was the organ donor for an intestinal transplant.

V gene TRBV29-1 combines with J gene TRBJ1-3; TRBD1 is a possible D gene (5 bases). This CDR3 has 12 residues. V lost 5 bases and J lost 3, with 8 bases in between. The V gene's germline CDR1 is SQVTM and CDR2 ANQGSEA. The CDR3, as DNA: TGCAGCGTTACGGGGGATGGAAACACCATATATTTT. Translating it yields CSVTGDGNTIYF.

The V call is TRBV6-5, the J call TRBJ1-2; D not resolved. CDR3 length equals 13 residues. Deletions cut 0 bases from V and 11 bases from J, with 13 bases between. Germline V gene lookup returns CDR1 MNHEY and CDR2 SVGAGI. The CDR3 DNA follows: TGTGCCAGCAGTTACTCCATCCAAGCTTTTTACACCTTC. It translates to CASSYSIQAFYTF.

CDR3: CATSRVLSWTGNTEAFF. DNA for the CDR3: TGTGCCACCAGCAGAGTACTATCCTGGACAGGGAACACTGAAGCTTTCTTT. The chain employs TRBV15 and TRBJ1-1; TRBD1 agrees at 7 bases. The CDR3 loop spans 17 amino acids. CDR1 is LNHNV, CDR2 YYDKDF, per germline (reference sequence). Germline trimming cut 1 base from V and 1 base from J; bases unmatched to any gene: 9.

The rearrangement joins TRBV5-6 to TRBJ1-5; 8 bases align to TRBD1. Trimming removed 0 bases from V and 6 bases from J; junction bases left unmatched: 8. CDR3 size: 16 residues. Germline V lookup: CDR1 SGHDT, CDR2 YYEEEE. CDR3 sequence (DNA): TGTGCCAGCAGCTTGGGGGAGACAGGGGTAGGTCAGCCCCAGCATTTT. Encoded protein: CASSLGETGVGQPQHF.

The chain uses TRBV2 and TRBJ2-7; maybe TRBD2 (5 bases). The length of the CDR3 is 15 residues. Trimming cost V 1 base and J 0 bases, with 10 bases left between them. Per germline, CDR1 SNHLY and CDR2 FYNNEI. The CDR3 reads CASSEDYGSSYEQYV. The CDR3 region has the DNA TGTGCCAGCAGTGAAGATTATGGGAGCTCCTACGAGCAGTACGTC.

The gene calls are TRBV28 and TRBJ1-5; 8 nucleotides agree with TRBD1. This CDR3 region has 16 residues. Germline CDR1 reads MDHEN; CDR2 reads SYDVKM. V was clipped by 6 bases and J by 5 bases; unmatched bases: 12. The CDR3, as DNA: TGTGCCAGCAGCCCCGAAGGACAGGGTGACGATCAGCCCCAGCATTTT. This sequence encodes CASSPEGQGDDQPQHF.

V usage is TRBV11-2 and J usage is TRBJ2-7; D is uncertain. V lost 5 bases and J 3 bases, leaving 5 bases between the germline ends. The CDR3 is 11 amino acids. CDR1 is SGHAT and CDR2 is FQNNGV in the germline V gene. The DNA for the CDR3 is TGTGCCAGCAGCACCAACTACGAGCAGTACGTC. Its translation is CASSTNYEQYV.

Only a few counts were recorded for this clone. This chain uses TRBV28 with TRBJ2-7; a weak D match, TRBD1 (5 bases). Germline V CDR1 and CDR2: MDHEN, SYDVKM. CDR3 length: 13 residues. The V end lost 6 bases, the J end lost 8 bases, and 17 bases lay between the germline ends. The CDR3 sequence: CASSKPTSDKQYV. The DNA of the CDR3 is TGTGCCAGCAGCAAACCGACCTCGGACAAGCAGTACGTC.

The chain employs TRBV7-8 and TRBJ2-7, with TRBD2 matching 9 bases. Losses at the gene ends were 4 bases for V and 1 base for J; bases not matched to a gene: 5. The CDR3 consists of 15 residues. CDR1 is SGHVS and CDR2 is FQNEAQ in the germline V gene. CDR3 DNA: TGTGCCAGCAGCTCCGAGCGGGGGGTTTCCTACGAGCAGTACGTC. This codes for CASSSERGVSYEQYV.

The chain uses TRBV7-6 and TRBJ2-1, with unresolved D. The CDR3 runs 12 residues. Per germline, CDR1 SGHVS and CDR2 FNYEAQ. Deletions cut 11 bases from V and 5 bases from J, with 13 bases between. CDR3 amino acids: CASSGRDNEQFF. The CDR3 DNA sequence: TGTGCCTCTTCGGGTCGTGACAATGAGCAGTTCTTC.

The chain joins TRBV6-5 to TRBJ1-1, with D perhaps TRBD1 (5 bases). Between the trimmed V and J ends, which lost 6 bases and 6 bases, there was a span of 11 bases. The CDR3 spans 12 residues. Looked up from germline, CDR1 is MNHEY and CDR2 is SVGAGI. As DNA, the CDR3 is TGTGCCAGCAGCCACGACAGAGCTGAAGCTTTCTTT. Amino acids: CASSHDRAEAFF.

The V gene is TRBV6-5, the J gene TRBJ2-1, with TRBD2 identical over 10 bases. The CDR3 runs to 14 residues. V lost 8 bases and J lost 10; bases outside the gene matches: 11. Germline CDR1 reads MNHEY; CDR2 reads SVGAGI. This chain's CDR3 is CASYIAGGAGEQFF. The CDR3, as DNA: TGTGCCAGCTATATAGCGGGGGGTGCGGGGGAGCAGTTCTTC.

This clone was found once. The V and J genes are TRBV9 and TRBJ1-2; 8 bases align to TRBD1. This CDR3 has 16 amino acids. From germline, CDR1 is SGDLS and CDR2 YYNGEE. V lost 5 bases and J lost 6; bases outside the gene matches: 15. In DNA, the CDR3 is TGTGCCAGCAGTCTATTTTTGACAGGGGTTCCGGATGGCTACACCTTC. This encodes CASSLFLTGVPDGYTF.

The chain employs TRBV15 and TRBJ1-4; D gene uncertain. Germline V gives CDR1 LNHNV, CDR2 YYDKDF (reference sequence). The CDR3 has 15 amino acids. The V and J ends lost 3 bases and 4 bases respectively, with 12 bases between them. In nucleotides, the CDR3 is TGTGCCACCAGCAGCTCGGGTGTCCGTAATGAAAAACTGTTTTTT. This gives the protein CATSSSGVRNEKLFF.

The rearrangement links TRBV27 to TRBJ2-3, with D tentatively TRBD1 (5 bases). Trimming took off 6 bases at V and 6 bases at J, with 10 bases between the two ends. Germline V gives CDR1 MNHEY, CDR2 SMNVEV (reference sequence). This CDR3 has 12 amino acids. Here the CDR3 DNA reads TGTGCCAGCAGAATATCAGGGGATACGCAGTATTTT. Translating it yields CASRISGDTQYF.

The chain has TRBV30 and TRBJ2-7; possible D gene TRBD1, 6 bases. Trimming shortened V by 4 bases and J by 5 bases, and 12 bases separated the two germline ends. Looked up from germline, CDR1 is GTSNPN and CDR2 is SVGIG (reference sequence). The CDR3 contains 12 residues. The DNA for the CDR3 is TGTGCCTGGATGGGGGCCTGGGACGAGCAGTACGTC. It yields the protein CAWMGAWDEQYV.

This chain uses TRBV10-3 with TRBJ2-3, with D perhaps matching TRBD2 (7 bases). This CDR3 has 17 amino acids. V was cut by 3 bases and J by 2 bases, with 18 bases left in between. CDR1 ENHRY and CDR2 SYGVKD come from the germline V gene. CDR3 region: CAISEFFGGRTTDTQYF. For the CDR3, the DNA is TGTGCCATCAGTGAATTCTTCGGGGGGCGGACCACAGATACGCAGTATTTT.

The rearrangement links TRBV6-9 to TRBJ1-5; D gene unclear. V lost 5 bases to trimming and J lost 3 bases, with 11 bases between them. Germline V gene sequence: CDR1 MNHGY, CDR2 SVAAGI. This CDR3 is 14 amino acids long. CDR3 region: CASSPRGPNQPQHF. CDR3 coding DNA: TGTGCCAGCAGTCCTCGAGGGCCCAATCAGCCCCAGCATTTT.

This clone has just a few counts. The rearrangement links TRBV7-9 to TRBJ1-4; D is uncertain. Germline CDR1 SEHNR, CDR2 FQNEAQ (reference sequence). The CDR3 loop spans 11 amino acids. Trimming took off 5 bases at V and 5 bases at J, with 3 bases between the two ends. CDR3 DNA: TGTGCCAGCAGCGCGAATGAAAAACTGTTTTTT. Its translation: CASSANEKLFF.

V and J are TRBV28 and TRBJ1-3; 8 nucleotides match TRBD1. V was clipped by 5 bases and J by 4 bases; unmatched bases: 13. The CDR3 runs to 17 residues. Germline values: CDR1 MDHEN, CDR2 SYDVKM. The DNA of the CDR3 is TGTGCCAGCAGTCCCCCCTGGGCAGGGGGCATAGGAAACACCATATATTTT. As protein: CASSPPWAGGIGNTIYF.

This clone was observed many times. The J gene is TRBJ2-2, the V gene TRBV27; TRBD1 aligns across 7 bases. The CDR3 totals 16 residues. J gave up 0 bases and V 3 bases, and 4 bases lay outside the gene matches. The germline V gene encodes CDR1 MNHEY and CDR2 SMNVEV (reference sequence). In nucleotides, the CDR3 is TGTGCCAGCAGTTTCGAGGGGGCCGCGAACACCGGGGAGCTGTTTTTT. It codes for CASSFEGAANTGELFF.

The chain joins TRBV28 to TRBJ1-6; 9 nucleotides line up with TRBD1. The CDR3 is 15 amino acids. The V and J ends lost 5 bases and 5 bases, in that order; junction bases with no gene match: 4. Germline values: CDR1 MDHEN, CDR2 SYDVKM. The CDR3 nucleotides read TGTGCCAGCAGTAGGGACAGGGTCAATAATTCACCCCTCCACTTT. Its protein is CASSRDRVNNSPLHF.